Presented here are 26 T cell receptor beta chains from one specimen sequenced in a study of blood T cell repertoires in COVID-19. Profiled with immunoSEQ multiplex PCR; TCRdb holds only in-frame clones, not every one. The table has about 280,000 clones, roughly nine tenths seen once. Specimen: peripheral blood. The receptor source for this set is a woman aged 50 to 60 who had recovered from COVID-19.

This clone has a single count. The chain recombines TRBV29-1 with TRBJ2-2; 7 bases map to TRBD1. The trim removed 4 bases at V and 1 base at J, leaving 0 bases unmatched. There are 13 residues in the CDR3. CDR1 SQVTM and CDR2 ANQGSEA come from the germline V gene. CDR3 amino acids: CSVGTGNTGELFF. For the CDR3, the DNA is TGCAGCGTTGGGACAGGGAACACCGGGGAGCTGTTTTTT.

This chain uses TRBV7-2 with TRBJ2-5, with D tentatively TRBD1 (6 bases). The CDR3 length is 14 residues. Trimming pared 3 bases from V and 4 bases from J, leaving 12 bases between. Germline CDR1 is SGHTA and CDR2 is FQGNSA. Written as DNA, the CDR3 is TGTGCCAGCAGCTTGGCCGGGACACTAGAGACCCAGTACTTC. It yields the protein CASSLAGTLETQYF.

This chain joins TRBV5-1 and TRBJ1-2; 9 bases fit TRBD1. The CDR3 is 14 amino acids. V was clipped by 4 bases and J by 8 bases; unmatched bases: 9. Germline lookup yields CDR1 SGHRS and CDR2 YFSETQ. This chain's CDR3 is CASSPDRGGRGYTF. Written as DNA, the CDR3 is TGCGCCAGCAGCCCGGACAGGGGAGGGCGCGGCTACACCTTC.

The rearrangement uses TRBV30 and TRBJ2-1, with D maybe TRBD1 (5 bases). The CDR3 length is 15 residues. V lost 1 base and J 10 bases, leaving 20 bases between the germline ends. CDR1 and CDR2 (germline): GTSNPN, SVGIG (reference sequence). The CDR3 DNA follows: TGTGCCTGGAGTGGCGACAGTAAGCGTTTTTTAGAGCAGTTCTTC. Translating gives CAWSGDSKRFLEQFF.

This chain connects TRBV7-2 to TRBJ2-7; D is possibly TRBD1 (5 bases). Between the trimmed V and J ends, which lost 1 base and 5 bases, there was a span of 21 bases. Germline V gene lookup returns CDR1 SGHTA and CDR2 FQGNSA. CDR3 size: 17 residues. CDR3 nucleotides: TGTGCCAGCAGCTTAGGCTCGTCGGCAGGGTTTGTGGACGAGCAGTACTTC. Encoded protein: CASSLGSSAGFVDEQYF. Full variable domain (outside the CDR3, taken from reference TRBV7-2 and TRBJ2-7): GAGVSQSPSNKVTEKGKDVELRCDPISGHTALYWYRQSLGQGLEFLIYFQGNSAPDKSGLPSDRFSAERTGGSVSTLTIQRTQQEDSAVYLCASSLGSSAGFVDEQYFGPGTRLTVT.

The gene calls are TRBV7-2 and TRBJ2-1, with D perhaps matching TRBD2 (6 bases). From germline, CDR1 is SGHTA and CDR2 FQGNSA. The CDR3 contains 16 residues. Trimming cost V 5 bases and J 3 bases, with 17 bases left between them. CDR3 nucleotides: TGTGCCAGCAGCCCGTGGGGGGACTGGAACTACAATGAGCAGTTCTTC. Its translation is CASSPWGDWNYNEQFF.

The DNA for the CDR3 is TGTGCCAGCAGTTTGTTGGGACTAGCGGGAGTCCCAGATACGCAGTATTTT. Amino acid sequence: CASSLLGLAGVPDTQYF. The V call is TRBV27, the J call TRBJ2-3, with 14 bases that match TRBD2. In germline, CDR1 is MNHEY, CDR2 SMNVEV (reference sequence). V shed 3 bases, J shed 4 bases, and the junction held 6 bases outside the gene matches. This CDR3 is 17 amino acids long.

This rearrangement joins TRBV28 to TRBJ2-7, with 8 bases identical to TRBD2. Per the germline V gene, CDR1 is MDHEN and CDR2 is SYDVKM. This CDR3 spans 15 amino acids. The ends lost 5 bases at V and 1 base at J; junction bases unmatched: 7. The chain's CDR3 is CASSTGTRGSYEQYF. CDR3 in DNA: TGTGCCAGCAGTACCGGGACTAGGGGGTCCTACGAGCAGTACTTC.

This chain joins TRBV7-9 and TRBJ1-2, with D possibly matching TRBD1 (6 bases). The CDR3 spans 15 residues. In germline, CDR1 is SEHNR, CDR2 FQNEAQ (reference sequence). The ends were cut back, 5 bases at V and 5 bases at J, with 18 bases in the middle. The CDR3 loop reads CASSPPLLGAYGYTF. In DNA, the CDR3 is TGTGCCAGCAGCCCCCCTCTGTTGGGGGCGTATGGCTACACCTTC.

CDR3 DNA sequence: TGTGCTATTACCGCCAGGGGGCTGGGAACTGAAGCTTTCTTT. Translating gives CAITARGLGTEAFF. This rearrangement joins TRBV2 to TRBJ1-1, with 8 bases matching TRBD1. The V gene's germline CDR1 is SNHLY and CDR2 FYNNEI. The CDR3 consists of 14 residues. The full variable domain, completed using reference TRBV2 and TRBJ1-1, is EPEVTQTPSHQVTQMGQEVILRCVPISNHLYFYWYRQILGQKVEFLVSFYNNEISEKSEIFDDQFSVERPDGSNFTLKIRSTKLEDSAMYFCAITARGLGTEAFFGQGTRLTVV.

This clone was recorded a few times. V usage is TRBV30 and J usage is TRBJ1-1; 7 bases fit TRBD1. J lost 10 bases, V lost 3 bases, and 11 bases had no gene match. The CDR3 sequence is 13 residues long. From germline, CDR1 is GTSNPN and CDR2 SVGIG (reference sequence). This CDR3 is CAWSRQGGGRAFF. The CDR3 nucleotides are TGTGCCTGGAGCAGACAGGGCGGAGGTCGAGCTTTCTTT.

The V gene is TRBV29-1, the J gene TRBJ2-5; maybe TRBD1 (5 bases). Germline V lookup: CDR1 SQVTM, CDR2 ANQGSEA. The CDR3 extends over 11 amino acids. Trimming removed 5 bases from V and 4 bases from J, with 8 bases in between. CDR3 coding DNA: TGCAGCGTTACTCAGGGAGAGACCCAGTACTTC. Translating it yields CSVTQGETQYF.

V and J are TRBV9 and TRBJ2-7; tentative D call: TRBD1 (5 bases). Germline lookup yields CDR1 SGDLS and CDR2 YYNGEE. V gave up 0 bases and J gave up 5 bases, with 12 bases separating them. The CDR3 contains 14 residues. CDR3: CASSVGEGAHEQYF. The DNA of the CDR3 is TGTGCCAGCAGCGTAGGGGAAGGGGCCCACGAGCAGTACTTC.

The chain has TRBV5-1 and TRBJ1-1; 8 bases align to TRBD1. In germline, CDR1 is SGHRS, CDR2 YFSETQ. CDR3 length: 17 amino acids. Losses at the gene ends were 1 base for V and 1 base for J; bases not matched to a gene: 9. The CDR3, as DNA: TGCGCCAGCAGCTTGTACCCCGGGACAGGCCCGAACACTGAAGCTTTCTTT. Protein: CASSLYPGTGPNTEAFF.

This rearrangement joins TRBV11-2 to TRBJ2-2; 11 bases line up with TRBD1. Germline V gene sequence: CDR1 SGHAT, CDR2 FQNNGV. This CDR3 has 16 amino acids. V was pared by 5 bases and J by 6 bases, with 8 bases of the junction left unmatched. The CDR3 DNA reads as TGTGCCAGCAGCCGATGGGGACAGGGGGAAGCCGGGGAGCTGTTTTTT. It yields the protein CASSRWGQGEAGELFF.

J is TRBJ1-4 and V is TRBV28, with D possibly being TRBD1 (6 bases). Trimming left V 6 bases short and J 8 bases short, with 19 bases between. The V gene's germline CDR1 is MDHEN and CDR2 SYDVKM. The CDR3 is 15 amino acids. This chain's CDR3 is CASSIPQGSGEKLFF. CDR3 DNA: TGTGCCAGCAGCATCCCCCAGGGGTCTGGGGAAAAACTGTTTTTT.

This chain connects TRBV5-6 to TRBJ2-7, with 7 bases aligning to TRBD2. In germline, CDR1 is SGHDT, CDR2 YYEEEE. The CDR3 length is 14 residues. J gave up 4 bases and V 2 bases, and 6 bases lay outside the gene matches. The CDR3, as DNA: TGTGCCAGCAGCTTAGGACTAGGATCTTACGAGCAGTACTTC. Translation gives CASSLGLGSYEQYF.

V is TRBV2 and J is TRBJ1-1, with a tentative D call TRBD1 (5 bases). V shed 5 bases and J shed 2 bases, with 12 bases lying between them. Germline V gene lookup returns CDR1 SNHLY and CDR2 FYNNEI. This CDR3 spans 14 amino acids. Here the CDR3 reads CASSPRVFNTEAFF. CDR3 DNA: TGTGCCAGCAGTCCCAGGGTTTTCAACACTGAAGCTTTCTTT.

The chain is built from TRBV5-5 and TRBJ2-7, with 7 positions matching TRBD2. Germline lookup yields CDR1 SGHKS and CDR2 YYEKEE (reference sequence). This CDR3 region has 17 residues. Losses at the gene ends were 0 bases for V and 1 base for J; bases not matched to a gene: 10. As DNA, the CDR3 is TGTGCCAGCAGCTTGGGTTCGTCGGGGGGTAATTCCTACGAGCAGTACTTC. Amino acid sequence: CASSLGSSGGNSYEQYF.

The rearrangement joins TRBV9 to TRBJ2-7; D gene uncertain. Trimming took off 3 bases at V and 0 bases at J, with 10 bases between the two ends. CDR1 is SGDLS, CDR2 YYNGEE, per germline. The CDR3 is made up of 14 amino acids. The CDR3 bases are TGTGCCAGCAGCGCGCAAGGCGGCTCCTACGAGCAGTACTTC. It encodes CASSAQGGSYEQYF.

The chain has TRBV7-2 and TRBJ2-7, with D unresolved. CDR1 is SGHTA and CDR2 is FQGNSA in the germline V gene. Trimming removed 0 bases at V and 2 bases at J, with 5 bases between. CDR3 length: 13 amino acids. The CDR3 is CASSLATTYEQYF. The CDR3 coding sequence is TGTGCCAGCAGCTTAGCCACAACCTACGAGCAGTACTTC.

The chain links TRBV19 to TRBJ2-3; 9 bases match TRBD2. J gave up 4 bases and V 7 bases, and 9 bases lay outside the gene matches. Germline CDR1 is LNHDA and CDR2 is SQIVND (reference sequence). The CDR3 is 15 amino acids. This CDR3 reads CASTASGIGADTQYF. CDR3 DNA sequence: TGTGCCAGTACCGCTAGCGGGATTGGGGCAGATACGCAGTATTTT.

CDR3 DNA: TGTGCCAGCGGGTCAGACTGGAGCTCCTACGAGCAGTACTTC. It encodes CASGSDWSSYEQYF. The chain combines TRBV6-5 with TRBJ2-7; D ambiguous. Germline CDR1 reads MNHEY; CDR2 reads SVGAGI. Trimming removed 8 bases at V and 0 bases at J, with 14 bases between. CDR3 length: 14 residues.

The chain is built from TRBV11-3 and TRBJ2-3; a weak D match, TRBD2 (5 bases). V was pared by 1 base and J by 4 bases, with 9 bases between. The germline CDR1 and CDR2 sequences are SGHNT and YENEEA. The CDR3 has 14 residues. The CDR3 is CASSLGASSDTQYF. The CDR3 coding sequence is TGTGCCAGCAGCTTAGGGGCTAGCTCAGATACGCAGTATTTT.

This clone occurred once. The J gene is TRBJ2-5, the V gene TRBV4-3, with 8 bases lining up with TRBD2. The germline gives CDR1 LGHNA, CDR2 YSLEER. CDR3 length: 17 residues. The ends lost 4 bases at V and 5 bases at J; junction bases unmatched: 15. In DNA, the CDR3 is TGCGCCAGCAGCCCAATACTTTCCGGGGGGGCCGGGGAGACCCAGTACTTC. Protein: CASSPILSGGAGETQYF.

The V gene is TRBV19, the J gene TRBJ2-6; D unclear. Trimming shortened V by 4 bases and J by 3 bases, and 7 bases separated the two germline ends. Germline V gene sequence: CDR1 LNHDA, CDR2 SQIVND (reference sequence). The length of the CDR3 is 14 residues. The CDR3 loop reads CASSTGLGANVLTF. The CDR3 coding sequence is TGTGCCAGTAGTACAGGCCTTGGGGCCAACGTCCTGACTTTC.